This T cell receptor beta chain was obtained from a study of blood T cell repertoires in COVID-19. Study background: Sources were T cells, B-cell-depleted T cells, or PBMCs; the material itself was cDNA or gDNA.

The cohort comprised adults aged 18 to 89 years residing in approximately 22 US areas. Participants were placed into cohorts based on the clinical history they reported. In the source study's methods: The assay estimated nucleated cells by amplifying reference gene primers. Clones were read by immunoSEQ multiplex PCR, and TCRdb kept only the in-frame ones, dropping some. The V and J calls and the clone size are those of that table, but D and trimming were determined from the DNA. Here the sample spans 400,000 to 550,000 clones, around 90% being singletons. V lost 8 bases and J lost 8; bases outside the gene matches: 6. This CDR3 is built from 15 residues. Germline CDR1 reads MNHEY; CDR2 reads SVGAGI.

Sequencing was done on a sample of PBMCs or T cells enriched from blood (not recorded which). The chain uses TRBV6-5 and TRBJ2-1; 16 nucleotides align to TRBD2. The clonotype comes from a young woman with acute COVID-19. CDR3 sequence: CASGTSGGALYEQFF. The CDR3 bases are TGTGCCAGCGGGACTAGCGGGGGGGCTCTATATGAGCAGTTCTTC.